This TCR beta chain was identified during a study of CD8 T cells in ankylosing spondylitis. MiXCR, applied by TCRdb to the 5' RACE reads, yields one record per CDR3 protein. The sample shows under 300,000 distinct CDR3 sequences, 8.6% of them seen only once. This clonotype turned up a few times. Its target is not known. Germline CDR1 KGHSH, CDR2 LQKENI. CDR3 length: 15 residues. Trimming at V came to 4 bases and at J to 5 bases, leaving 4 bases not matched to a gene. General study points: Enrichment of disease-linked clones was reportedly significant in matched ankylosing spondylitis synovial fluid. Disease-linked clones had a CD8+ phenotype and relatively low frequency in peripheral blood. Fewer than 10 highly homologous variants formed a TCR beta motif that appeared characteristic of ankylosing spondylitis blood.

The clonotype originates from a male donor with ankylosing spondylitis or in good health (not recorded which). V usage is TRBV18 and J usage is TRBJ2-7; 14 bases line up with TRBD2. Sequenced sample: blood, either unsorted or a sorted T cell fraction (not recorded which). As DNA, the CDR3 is TGTGCCAGCTCACTGGGACTAGCGGGAGAAAACGAGCAGTACTTC. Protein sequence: CASSLGLAGENEQYF.